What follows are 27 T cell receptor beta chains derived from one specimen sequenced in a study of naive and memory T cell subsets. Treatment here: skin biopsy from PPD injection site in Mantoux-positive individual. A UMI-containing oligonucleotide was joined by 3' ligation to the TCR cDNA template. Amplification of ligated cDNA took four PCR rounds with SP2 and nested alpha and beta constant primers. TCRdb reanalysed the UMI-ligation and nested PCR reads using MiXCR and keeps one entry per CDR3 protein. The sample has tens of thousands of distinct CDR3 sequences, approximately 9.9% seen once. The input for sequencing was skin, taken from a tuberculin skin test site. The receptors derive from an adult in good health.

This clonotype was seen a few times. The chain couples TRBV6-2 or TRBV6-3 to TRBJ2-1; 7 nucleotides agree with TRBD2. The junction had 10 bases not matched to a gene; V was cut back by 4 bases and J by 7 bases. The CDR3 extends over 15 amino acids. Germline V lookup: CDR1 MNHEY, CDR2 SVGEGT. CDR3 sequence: CASSLEGRGKNEQFF. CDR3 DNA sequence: TGTGCCAGCAGTTTGGAAGGGAGGGGTAAGAATGAGCAGTTCTTC.

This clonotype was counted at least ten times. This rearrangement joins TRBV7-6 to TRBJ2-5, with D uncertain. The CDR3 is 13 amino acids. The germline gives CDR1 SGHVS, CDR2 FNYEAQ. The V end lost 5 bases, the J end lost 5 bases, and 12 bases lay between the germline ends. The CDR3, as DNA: TGTGCCAGCAGCCCGGTGGGTCCGGAGACCCAGTACTTC. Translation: CASSPVGPETQYF.

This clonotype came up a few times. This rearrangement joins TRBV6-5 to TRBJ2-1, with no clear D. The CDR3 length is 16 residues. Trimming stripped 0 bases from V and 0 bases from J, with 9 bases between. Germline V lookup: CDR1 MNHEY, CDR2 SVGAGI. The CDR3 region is CASSYSTAPSYNEQFF. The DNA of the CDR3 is TGTGCCAGCAGTTACTCCACGGCCCCCTCCTACAATGAGCAGTTCTTC.

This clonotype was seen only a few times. The CDR3 DNA follows: TGTGCCAGCAGTTACATATCCCCCCGAGGGTACGAGCAGTACTTC. Protein: CASSYISPRGYEQYF. The chain combines TRBV6-5 with TRBJ2-7, with a weak D call TRBD2 (5 bases). Deletions cut 2 bases from V and 4 bases from J, with 15 bases between. Looked up from germline, CDR1 is MNHEY and CDR2 is SVGAGI. CDR3 length: 15 amino acids.

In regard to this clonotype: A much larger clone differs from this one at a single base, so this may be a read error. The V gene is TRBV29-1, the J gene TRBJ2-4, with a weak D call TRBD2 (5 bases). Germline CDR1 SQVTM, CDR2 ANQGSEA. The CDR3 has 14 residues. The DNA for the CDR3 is TGCAGCGTTGAAAGGACCGACTACTGGAACATTCCGTACTTC. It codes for CSVERTDYWNIPYF.

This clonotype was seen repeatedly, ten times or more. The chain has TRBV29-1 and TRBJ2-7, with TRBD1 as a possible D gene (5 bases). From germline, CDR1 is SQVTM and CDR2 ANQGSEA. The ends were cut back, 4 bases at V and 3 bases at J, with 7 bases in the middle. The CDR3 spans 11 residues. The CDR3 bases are TGCAGCGTTGGACAGAACTACGAGCAGTACTTC. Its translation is CSVGQNYEQYF.

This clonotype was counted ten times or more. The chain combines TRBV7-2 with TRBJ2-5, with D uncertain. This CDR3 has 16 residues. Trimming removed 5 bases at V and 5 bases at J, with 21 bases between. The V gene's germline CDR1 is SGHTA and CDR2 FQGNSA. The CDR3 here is CASSPRHARLLETQYF. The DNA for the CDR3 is TGTGCCAGCAGCCCCAGGCACGCACGCCTCCTGGAGACCCAGTACTTC. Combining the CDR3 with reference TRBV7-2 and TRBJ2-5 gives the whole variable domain GAGVSQSPSNKVTEKGKDVELRCDPISGHTALYWYRQSLGQGLEFLIYFQGNSAPDKSGLPSDRFSAERTGGSVSTLTIQRTQQEDSAVYLCASSPRHARLLETQYFGPGTRLLVL.

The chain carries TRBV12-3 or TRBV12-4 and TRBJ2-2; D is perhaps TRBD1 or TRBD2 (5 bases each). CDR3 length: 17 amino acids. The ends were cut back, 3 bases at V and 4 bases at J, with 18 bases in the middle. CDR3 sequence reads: CASSFLPPGTITGELFF. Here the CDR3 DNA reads TGTGCCAGCAGTTTCCTCCCCCCCGGGACGATCACCGGGGAGCTGTTTTTT.

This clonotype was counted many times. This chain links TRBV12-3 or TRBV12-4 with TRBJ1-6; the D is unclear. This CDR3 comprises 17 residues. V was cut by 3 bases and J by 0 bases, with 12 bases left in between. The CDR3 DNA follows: TGTGCCAGCAGTTTTCGGCCGAGAAGCTCCTATAATTCACCCCTCCACTTT. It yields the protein CASSFRPRSSYNSPLHF.

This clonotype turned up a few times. This CDR3 reads CASSQGGQPQHF. The CDR3 DNA reads as TGTGCCAGCAGCCAAGGGGGGCAGCCCCAGCATTTT. The chain is built from TRBV3-1 and TRBJ1-5; a possible D gene is TRBD1 (5 bases). The V gene lost 1 base and the J gene lost 7 bases, with 5 bases spanning the gap. Germline CDR1 reads LGHDT; CDR2 reads YNNKEL (reference sequence). The CDR3 is made up of 12 amino acids.

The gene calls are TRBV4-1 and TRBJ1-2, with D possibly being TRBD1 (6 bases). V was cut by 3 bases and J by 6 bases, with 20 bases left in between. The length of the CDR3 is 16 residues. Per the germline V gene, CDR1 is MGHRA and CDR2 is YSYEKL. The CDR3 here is CASSQSSLAGAHGYTF. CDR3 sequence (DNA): TGCGCCAGCAGCCAGTCTTCCCTGGCAGGGGCCCATGGCTACACCTTC.

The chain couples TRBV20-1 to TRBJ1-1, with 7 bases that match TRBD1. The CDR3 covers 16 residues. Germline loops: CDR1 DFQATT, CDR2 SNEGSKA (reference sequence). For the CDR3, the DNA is TGCAGGGCAACAGGGGAGGGTTTAAGTTGGAGTTCTGAAGCTTTCTTT. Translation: CRATGEGLSWSSEAFF.

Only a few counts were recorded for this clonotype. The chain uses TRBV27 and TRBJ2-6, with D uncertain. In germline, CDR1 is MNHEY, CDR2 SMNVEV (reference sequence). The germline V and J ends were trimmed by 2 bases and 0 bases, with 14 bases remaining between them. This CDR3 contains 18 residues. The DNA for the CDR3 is TGTGCCAGCAGTTTAATCCCGCGGCTGAGCTCTGGGGCCAACGTCCTGACTTTC. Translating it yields CASSLIPRLSSGANVLTF.

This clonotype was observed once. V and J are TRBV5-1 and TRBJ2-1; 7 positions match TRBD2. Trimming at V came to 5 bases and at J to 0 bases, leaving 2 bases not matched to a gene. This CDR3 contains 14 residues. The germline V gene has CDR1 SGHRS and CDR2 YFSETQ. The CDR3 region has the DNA TGCGCCAGCAGACGGGAGGACTCCTACAATGAGCAGTTCTTC. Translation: CASRREDSYNEQFF.

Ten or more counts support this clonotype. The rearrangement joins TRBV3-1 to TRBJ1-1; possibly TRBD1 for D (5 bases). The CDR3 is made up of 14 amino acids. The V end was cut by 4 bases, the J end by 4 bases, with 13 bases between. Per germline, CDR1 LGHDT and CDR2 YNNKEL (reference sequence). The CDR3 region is CASSRRDGGTEAFF. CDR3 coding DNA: TGTGCCAGCAGCCGGAGGGACGGGGGCACTGAAGCTTTCTTT.

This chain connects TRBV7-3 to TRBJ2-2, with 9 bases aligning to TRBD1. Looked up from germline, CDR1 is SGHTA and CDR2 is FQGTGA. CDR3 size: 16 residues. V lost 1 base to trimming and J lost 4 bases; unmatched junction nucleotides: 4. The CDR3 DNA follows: TGTGCCAGCAGCTTAAAGGGACAGGGCGGCACCGGGGAGCTGTTTTTT. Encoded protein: CASSLKGQGGTGELFF.

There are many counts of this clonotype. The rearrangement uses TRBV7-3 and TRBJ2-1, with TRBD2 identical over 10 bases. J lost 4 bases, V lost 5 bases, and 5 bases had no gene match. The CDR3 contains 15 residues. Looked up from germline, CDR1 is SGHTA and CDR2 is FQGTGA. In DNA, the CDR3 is TGTGCCAGCAGCCCAGCGGGAGGGCCGTACAATGAGCAGTTCTTC. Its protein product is CASSPAGGPYNEQFF.

CDR3 residues: CASSQEALRPDTQYF. CDR3 coding DNA: TGCGCCAGCAGCCAAGAAGCTCTACGGCCGGATACGCAGTATTTT. The V and J genes are TRBV4-1 and TRBJ2-3; D not resolved. The CDR3 is 15 amino acids. The germline gives CDR1 MGHRA, CDR2 YSYEKL. V was pared by 0 bases and J by 6 bases, with 13 bases between.

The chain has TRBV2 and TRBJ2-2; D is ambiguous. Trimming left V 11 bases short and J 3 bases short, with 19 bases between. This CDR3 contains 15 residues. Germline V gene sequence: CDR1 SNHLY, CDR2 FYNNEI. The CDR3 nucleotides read TGTGCCCGTAGTGTCGGACGCATGGACACCGGGGAGCTGTTTTTT. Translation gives CARSVGRMDTGELFF. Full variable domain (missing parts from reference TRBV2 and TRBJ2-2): EPEVTQTPSHQVTQMGQEVILRCVPISNHLYFYWYRQILGQKVEFLVSFYNNEISEKSEIFDDQFSVERPDGSNFTLKIRSTKLEDSAMYFCARSVGRMDTGELFFGEGSRLTVL.

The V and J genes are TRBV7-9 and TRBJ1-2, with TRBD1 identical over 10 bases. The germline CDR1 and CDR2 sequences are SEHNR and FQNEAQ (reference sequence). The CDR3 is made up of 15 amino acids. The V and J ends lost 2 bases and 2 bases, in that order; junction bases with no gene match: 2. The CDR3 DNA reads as TGTGCCAGCAGCTTACCGACAGGGGGCAACTATGGCTACACCTTC. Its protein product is CASSLPTGGNYGYTF.

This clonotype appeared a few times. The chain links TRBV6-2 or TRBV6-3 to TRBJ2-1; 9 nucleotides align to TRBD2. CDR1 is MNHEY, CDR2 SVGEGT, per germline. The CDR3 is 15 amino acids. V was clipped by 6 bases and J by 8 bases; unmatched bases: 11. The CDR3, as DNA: TGTGCCAGCAGACACTCCCGTAGCGGGAGCGATGAGCAGTTCTTC. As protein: CASRHSRSGSDEQFF.

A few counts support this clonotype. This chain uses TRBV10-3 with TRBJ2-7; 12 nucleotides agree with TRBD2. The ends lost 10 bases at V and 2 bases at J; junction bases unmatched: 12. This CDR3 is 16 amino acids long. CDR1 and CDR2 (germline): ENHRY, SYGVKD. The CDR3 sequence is CATTGLAGLIPYEQYF. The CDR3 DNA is TGTGCCACTACGGGACTAGCGGGCCTAATCCCCTACGAGCAGTACTTC.

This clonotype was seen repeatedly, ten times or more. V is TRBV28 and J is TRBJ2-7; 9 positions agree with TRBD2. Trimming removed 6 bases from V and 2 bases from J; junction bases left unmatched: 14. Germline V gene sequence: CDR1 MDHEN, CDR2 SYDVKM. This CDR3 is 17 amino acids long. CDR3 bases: TGTGCCAGCAGCCCACTCGTGCTAGCGGGACAAACCTACGAGCAGTACTTC. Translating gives CASSPLVLAGQTYEQYF.

CDR3 loop: CASSPSAATNEKLFF. The DNA of the CDR3 is TGTGCCAGCTCACCCTCGGCTGCAACTAATGAAAAACTGTTTTTT. The chain links TRBV18 to TRBJ1-4; D not certain. The germline gives CDR1 KGHSH, CDR2 LQKENI. Trimming shortened V by 3 bases and J by 0 bases, and 8 bases separated the two germline ends. This CDR3 is built from 15 residues.

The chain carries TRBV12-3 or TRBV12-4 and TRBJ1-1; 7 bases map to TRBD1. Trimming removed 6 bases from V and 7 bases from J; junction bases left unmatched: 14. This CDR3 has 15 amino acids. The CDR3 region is CASSRADRKGFEAFF. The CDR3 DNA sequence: TGTGCCAGCAGCCGGGCGGACAGGAAGGGATTTGAAGCTTTCTTT.

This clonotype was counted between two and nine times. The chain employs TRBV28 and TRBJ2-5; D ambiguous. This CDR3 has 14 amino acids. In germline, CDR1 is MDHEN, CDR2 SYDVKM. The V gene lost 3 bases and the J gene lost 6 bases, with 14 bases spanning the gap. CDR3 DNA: TGTGCCAGCAGTTTTCTTCAAGGTGTTCAGACCCAGTACTTC. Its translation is CASSFLQGVQTQYF.

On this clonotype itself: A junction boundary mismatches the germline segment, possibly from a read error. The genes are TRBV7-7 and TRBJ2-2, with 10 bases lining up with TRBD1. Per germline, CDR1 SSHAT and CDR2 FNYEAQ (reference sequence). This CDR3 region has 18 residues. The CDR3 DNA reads TGTGCTAGCAGCTTAGTAGTCTCCGGGACAGGGGTTGCCGGGGAGCTGTTTTTT. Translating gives CASSLVVSGTGVAGELFF. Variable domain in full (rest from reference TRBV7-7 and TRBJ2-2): GAGVSQSPRYKVTKRGQDVTLRCDPISSHATLYWYQQALGQGPEFLTYFNYEAQPDKSGLPSDRFSAERPEGSISTLTIQRTEQRDSAMYRCASSLVVSGTGVAGELFFGEGSRLTVL.